This T cell receptor (beta chain) stems from a study of cytomegalovirus exposure and HLA in healthy donors. In the study overall: Earlier, 150 million to 200 million T cells were analyzed, and approximately 110 million unique TCR beta sequences were found among them. Study-wide findings and caveats: Donors were assumed by presence/absence analyses to have roughly uniform sequencing depth.

Points on this clone: The antigen remains unidentified.

V lost 4 bases and J 7 bases, leaving 14 bases between the germline ends. Germline CDR1 and CDR2: SGHNT and YYREEE (reference sequence). This CDR3 spans 13 amino acids. 13 Jbeta primers and 60 Vbeta primers were used for the PCR. Profiled with immunoSEQ multiplex PCR; TCRdb holds only in-frame clones, not every one. This sample has under 150,000 clones, with over 70% found just once. The rearrangement uses TRBV5-4 and TRBJ1-2, with a weak D call TRBD1 (6 bases). The sample was PBMCs. This TCR derives from a woman aged 60-70 years in good health and CMV-seropositive. CDR3 sequence reads: CASSTDSIGGYTF. The CDR3 nucleotides read TGTGCCAGCAGCACGGACAGTATTGGTGGCTACACCTTC.